This TCR beta chain was identified in a study of T cells after yellow fever vaccination (dated by TCRdb to between 2018 and 2020). About the investigation overall: The SMART-Seq v4 Ultra Low Input RNA kit was used to prepare libraries from fractions with low cell numbers. To follow T-cell clones before and after primary and booster YFV17D yellow fever vaccination, bulk TCR alpha and beta repertoires were sequenced over time. Two healthy male donors made up the cohort, one aged 18 to 30 years and the other aged 30 to 39 years. Blood was drawn at multiple timepoints before and after primary and secondary immunization, with bulk PBMC replicates and cell subsets isolated. General conclusions and limits of the study: Most clones expanded after primary vaccination were re-detected after the booster (96% of CD4 and more than 70% of CD8), suggesting broad memory maintenance. The secondary T-cell response was found to be weaker but faster than the primary response, with a peak reached on day 5 rather than on day 15. Computational filtering was required because FACS-sorted repertoires could contain abundant contaminating clonotypes from the bulk population. A small fraction of clonotypes showed up in both the CD4 and CD8 compartments, probably as a result of convergent recombination. The study included only two donors, which limits how far the findings can be generalized.

TCR cDNA was synthesized by 5'RACE template switching, which introduced a universal primer site and unique molecular identifiers. cDNA synthesis was primed from both the TCR alpha and TCR beta constant segments. Libraries were amplified in two PCR steps, with sample barcodes and sequencing adapters added in the second step. Libraries were sequenced on Illumina HiSeq 2500 (2x100 bp) or NovaSeq (2x150 bp). As for the authors' bioinformatics: MIGEC handled demultiplexing of reads and collapsing into UMI consensus sequences, while MiXCR performed V(D)J alignment. Using edgeR on replicate PBMC samples, clonotypes were called vaccine-responding if FDR was below 0.01 and the log2 fold change was above 5 up to day 15. Each bulk clonotype received a CD4 or CD8 identity based on whether the sequenced CD4 or CD8 repertoire contained that clonotype at higher abundance. TCRdb cleaned the public reads at Q25 with fastp, built clones with MiXCR and kept in-frame beta chains. Every distinct CDR3 protein forms one entry, paired with its most common genes and DNA. The V and J calls here are based on TCRdb, not the publication. Recorded for this sample are 620,000 or so distinct CDR3 sequences; 9% to 15% of them occurred a single time. Of the sample, 15% is held by the ten largest clones.

What the treatment or condition label conveys for this sample: live attenuated yellow fever vaccine strain. At each blood-draw timepoint, two biological replicates of bulk PBMCs were obtained. A standard Ficoll-Paque protocol was used to isolate PBMCs from peripheral blood. TriZol was used to extract RNA from bulk PBMCs, CD4 and CD8 fractions, and dextramer-positive and dextramer-negative fractions. The CDR3 contains 15 residues, cysteine and phenylalanine counted. Here the CDR3 DNA is all that survives: 45 bases in frame from base 1. For CDR1 and CDR2, the germline V gene lists MDHEN and SYDVKM. Deletion took 4 bases off V and 7 bases off J, with a span of 14 bases between the germline ends. This clonotype was seen many times. The specificity of this receptor is unknown. No clone much larger than this one lies a single base away; base qualities are absent.

The rearrangement joined TRBV28 to TRBJ1-6; the D gene is unclear. The sequenced sample was PBMCs, obtained on the day of the yellow fever booster vaccination. This sequence was found in a man younger than 45 who received the YFV17D yellow fever vaccine. For the CDR3, the sequence is CASSSSRFRNSPLHF. The nucleotides are TGTGCCAGCAGTTCCTCCCGGTTCCGAAATTCACCCCTCCACTTT.